This T cell receptor (beta chain) comes out of a study of long-term antiretroviral therapy in people with HIV. General observations from the study: Missing from the dataset were any data on ART adherence, viral resistance or therapy changes.

The CDR3 runs 16 residues. Per the germline V gene, CDR1 is LNHDA and CDR2 is SQIVND (reference sequence). V lost 11 bases to trimming and J lost 0 bases; unmatched junction nucleotides: 12. At the survey level, the v3.0 immunoSEQ assay was run. Some clones are missing from TCRdb's copy, which holds only in-frame ones; the method was immunoSEQ multiplex PCR. In the table there are about 50,000 clones, 80% to 90% of which are singletons. On this clone itself: Its antigen is unidentified.

This TCR was sampled from a woman between 18 and 30 years old with HIV. This sequence joins TRBV19 and TRBJ2-2, with TRBD2 matching 7 bases. The input for sequencing was unsorted PBMCs, taken 0.8 years after starting antiretroviral therapy. DNA of the CDR3: TGTGCCGTCAAACGCGGGAGCGGCGCGAACACCGGGGAGCTGTTTTTT. This encodes CAVKRGSGANTGELFF. The variable domain in full, completed from reference TRBV19 and TRBJ2-2, reads DGGITQSPKYLFRKEGQNVTLSCEQNLNHDAMYWYRQDPGQGLRLIYYSQIVNDFQKGDIAEGYSVSREKKESFPLTVTSAQKNPTAFYLCAVKRGSGANTGELFFGEGSRLTVL.